This T cell receptor (beta chain) was retrieved from a study of cytotoxic CD8 clonotypes in ibrutinib-treated CLL (dated by TCRdb to about 2021). The study in broad terms: In this cohort, around 15 patients were treatment-naive and 11 to 12 were relapsed/refractory, while approximately 18 had unmutated IGHV. Of the roughly 86 participants in the trial, roughly 25 had longitudinal samples available. All remission and progressive disease samples were collected while patients were still receiving ibrutinib. An average of roughly 250,000 productive templates and around 100,000 productive rearrangements was obtained per sample. Responses were partial in roughly 24 patients and complete in 2; after median approximately 69 months follow-up, some 15 stayed in remission and roughly twelve progressed. The response samples were drawn at a median of roughly twelve months into treatment, with a range of about 6 to 36 months. Cryopreserved peripheral blood mononuclear cells were collected before treatment, at response, and at either disease progression or sustained remission. General findings and caveats noted by the study authors: Clonality increased at ibrutinib response, stayed stable in sustained remission, and fell back toward baseline at progression. At baseline, clonality was higher than in age-matched healthy donors and showed a strong correlation with circulating CD8+ T-cell counts. Public clonotypes were rare and either shrank or stayed stable during treatment, and the rise in clonality at ibrutinib response reflected expansion of private clonotypes. Sampling times were not matched between sustained-remission and progressing patients, and lymph node repertoires were not studied.

The time point tag for this specimen amounts to: approximately eleven months on ibrutinib. For TCR beta library preparation, 1.5 to 2 micrograms of genomic DNA was extracted from cryopreserved PBMCs. Longitudinal blood samples from CLL patients receiving ibrutinib monotherapy were subjected to high-throughput TCR beta sequencing. The patients took part in an open-label, single-center phase 2 trial of ibrutinib monotherapy. Details on this clone: This receptor's antigen is unknown. Qualities for individual bases were not recorded, and no much larger clone is one base off.

The goal of deep resolution MiSeq sequencing was a depth between 1 in 1 million and 1 in 200,000 T cells, and coverage averaged 10x per clonotype. The immunoSEQ hsTCRB Kit was used to generate the TCR beta libraries. As for how the authors treated the data: Data were analyzed with ImmunoSEQ Data Assistant and ImmunoSEQ Analyzer, with V, D and J genes assigned per IMGT definitions. Clonality, which ranges from 0 to 1, was calculated by subtracting the normalized Shannon entropy of productive rearrangement frequencies from one. Public clonotype analysis was restricted to overrepresented clonotypes comprising at least 0.05% of each patient's repertoire. Repertoires from some twelve age-matched healthy donors in immuneACCESS were used as clonality controls. TCRdb obtained this table from immuneACCESS and retained in-frame rearrangements with V and J assigned. These tables miss some clones; where compared with another copy, unresolved V genes account for less than half of the shortfall, and the remainder is unexplained. From that table come the V and J calls and clone size; the DNA was used to work out D and trimming. The sample has about 160,000 clones on record, over 65% of them singletons. The top ten clones comprise around 2.1% of the sample.

The CDR3, cysteine through phenylalanine, is 13 amino acids long. The CDR3 DNA has 39 bases and is translated from base 1. Sequences SGHVS (CDR1) and FNYEAQ (CDR2) are obtained from the germline V gene. Deletion took 2 bases off V and 3 bases off J, with a span of 8 bases between the germline ends. The clonotype originates from a human donor with chronic lymphocytic leukemia. This specimen was PBMCs, taken after 12 months of ibrutinib treatment. This receptor chain uses TRBV7-6 and TRBJ2-7, and the D gene may be TRBD1, 5 bases matching. Here the CDR3 is given as CASSLTQDYEQYF. The DNA sequence is as follows: TGTGCCAGCAGCTTAACACAGGACTACGAGCAGTACTTC. Where the CDR3 stops, the reference TRBV7-6 and TRBJ2-7 genes take over; the full variable domain is GAGVSQSPRYKVTKRGQDVALRCDPISGHVSLYWYRQALGQGPEFLTYFNYEAQQDKSGLPNDRFSAERPEGSISTLTIQRTEQRDSAMYRCASSLTQDYEQYFGPGTRLTVT.